The subject of this entry is one T cell receptor (beta chain). No antigen is known for it. Germline and junction disagree at one end, which may indicate a read error. The data originate from a study of T cell changes during pregnancy in multiple sclerosis (dated by TCRdb to the late 2010s). In the study overall: The study looked at changes in the T cell repertoire across pregnancy in women with multiple sclerosis.

The library was generated by the immunoSEQ multiplex PCR assay. TCRdb limited this immuneACCESS table to in-frame rearrangements with V and J called. A share of clones is missing; checked studies link under half to unresolved V genes, and the rest is unexplained. The sample yields about 130,000 clones; roughly 96% were counted once. Together, the top ten hold approximately 0.45% of the sample. The receptor comes from a female donor with multiple sclerosis, enrolled in a pregnancy study. Here the sequenced sample was peripheral blood, taken after pregnancy.

The CDR3 in this case is CASSQAQGPYNEQFF. The sequenced DNA: TGTGCTAGCAGCCAAGCGCAGGGCCCCTACAATGAGCAGTTCTTC. The chain is assembled from TRBV7-7 and TRBJ2-1; perhaps TRBD1 is the D gene, with 5 bases matching. Spanning cysteine to phenylalanine, the CDR3 consists of 15 amino acids. Kept here is only the CDR3 DNA, which spans 45 bases and is read in frame from base 1. Taken from the germline V gene (reference sequence), the CDR1 and CDR2 loops are SSHAT and FNYEAQ.